This entry lists 32 T cell receptor beta chains sequenced from one sample in a study of blood T cell repertoires in COVID-19. Repertoires were generated with immunoSEQ multiplex PCR, while TCRdb's copy carries only in-frame clones and drops some. Of approximately 190,000 clones in the sample, around 84% are singletons; the top ten hold under 15%. The sequenced material came from peripheral blood. Source of these receptors: a man aged 25-40 years with active or convalescent COVID-19.

The chain joins TRBV2 to TRBJ1-2; D remains unclear. The CDR3 spans 15 residues. V was pared by 8 bases and J by 4 bases, with 20 bases between. From germline, CDR1 is SNHLY and CDR2 FYNNEI. The CDR3 spells CASQLSTIGRYGYTF. In nucleotides, the CDR3 is TGTGCCAGCCAGCTTTCGACAATCGGTCGCTATGGCTACACCTTC.

The chain couples TRBV7-2 to TRBJ1-4; D is undetermined. From germline, CDR1 is SGHTA and CDR2 FQGNSA. The CDR3 contains 11 residues. Trimming left V 2 bases short and J 11 bases short, with 6 bases between. The CDR3 sequence: CASSLNGKLFF. The CDR3, as DNA: TGTGCCAGCAGCTTAAACGGTAAACTGTTTTTT.

Only a few counts were recorded for this clone. This rearrangement joins TRBV7-2 to TRBJ2-2, with 7 bases matching TRBD2. The CDR3 consists of 15 residues. Germline lookup yields CDR1 SGHTA and CDR2 FQGNSA. With 2 bases clipped from V and 0 bases from J, the junction kept 0 bases outside the gene matches. The CDR3 DNA reads TGTGCCAGCAGCTTAAGCGGGGCGAACACCGGGGAGCTGTTTTTT. Encoded protein: CASSLSGANTGELFF.

The chain has TRBV27 and TRBJ1-4, with 7 bases aligning to TRBD1. V lost 5 bases and J lost 3; bases outside the gene matches: 6. This CDR3 comprises 15 residues. CDR1 and CDR2 from the germline V gene are MNHEY and SMNVEV (reference sequence). Here the CDR3 DNA reads TGTGCCAGCAGTAGAACAGGGGCTGCTAATGAAAAACTGTTTTTT. Residues: CASSRTGAANEKLFF.

The J gene is TRBJ1-6, the V gene TRBV5-5; D is uncertain. Trimming took off 0 bases at V and 5 bases at J, with 6 bases between the two ends. The CDR3 consists of 14 residues. Per the germline V gene, CDR1 is SGHKS and CDR2 is YYEKEE (reference sequence). The CDR3 loop is CASSLDVNNSPLHF. In DNA, the CDR3 is TGTGCCAGCAGCTTGGATGTCAATAATTCACCCCTCCACTTT.

With respect to this clone: Other DNA sequences in this sample translate to the same CDR3. The CDR3 region has the DNA TGTGCCTGGAGCCGGGGGAATCAGCCCCAGCATTTT. Translating it yields CAWSRGNQPQHF. The V gene is TRBV30, the J gene TRBJ1-5, with D possibly TRBD1 on 5 matching bases. V was trimmed by 3 bases and J by 4 bases, leaving 7 bases between them. In germline, CDR1 is GTSNPN, CDR2 SVGIG (reference sequence). The CDR3 has 12 amino acids.

DNA for the CDR3: TGTGCCACCAGTGATGCCTTTTTCGTGACCGATAATGACAACGAGCAGTACGTC. Protein: CATSDAFFVTDNDNEQYV. The chain combines TRBV24-1 with TRBJ2-7; no definite D call. CDR1 is KGHDR, CDR2 SFDVKD, per germline. The CDR3 is 18 amino acids. Trimming cost V 3 bases and J 5 bases, with 25 bases left between them.

The J gene is TRBJ2-2, the V gene TRBV4-1, with TRBD2 identical over 11 bases. The germline CDR1 and CDR2 sequences are MGHRA and YSYEKL. This CDR3 region has 16 residues. With 4 bases clipped from V and 1 base from J, the junction kept 2 bases outside the gene matches. This CDR3 is CASSRGLAGNTGELFF. In DNA, the CDR3 is TGCGCCAGCAGCCGCGGACTAGCGGGGAACACCGGGGAGCTGTTTTTT.

The chain employs TRBV27 and TRBJ2-1; TRBD2 agrees at 11 bases. The germline CDR1 and CDR2 sequences are MNHEY and SMNVEV (reference sequence). The CDR3 has 13 residues. Trimming cost V 11 bases and J 10 bases; bases outside gene matches: 10. The CDR3 region has the DNA TGTGCCCTGCTTTCCCTAGCGGGGGGCGAGCAGTTCTTC. Translation: CALLSLAGGEQFF.

The chain couples TRBV18 to TRBJ1-6, with D unclear. This CDR3 is built from 17 residues. V was cut by 1 base and J by 0 bases, with 10 bases left in between. The germline gives CDR1 KGHSH, CDR2 LQKENI. CDR3 DNA: TGTGCCAGCTCACCACGATCTCGCAGCTCCTATAATTCACCCCTCCACTTT. Translating it yields CASSPRSRSSYNSPLHF.

Only one count was recorded for this clone. V is TRBV25-1 and J is TRBJ1-1, with D tentatively TRBD1 (6 bases). The CDR3 runs to 16 residues. Trimming took off 3 bases at V and 4 bases at J, with 18 bases between the two ends. The V gene's germline CDR1 is MGHDK and CDR2 SYGVNS. Here the CDR3 reads CASSEPFGRGATEAFF. CDR3 nucleotides: TGTGCCAGCAGTGAGCCGTTCGGGCGGGGGGCCACTGAAGCTTTCTTT.

V usage is TRBV28 and J usage is TRBJ1-1, with D tentatively TRBD1 (5 bases). Trimming removed 5 bases from V and 6 bases from J, with 10 bases in between. Germline loops: CDR1 MDHEN, CDR2 SYDVKM. The CDR3 consists of 12 residues. The CDR3 region is CASSRGVPEAFF. In DNA form, the CDR3 reads TGTGCCAGCAGTCGGGGGGTTCCTGAAGCTTTCTTT.

J is TRBJ2-7 and V is TRBV6-2 or TRBV6-3; D is uncertain. CDR3 size: 13 residues. Germline V lookup: CDR1 MNHEY, CDR2 SVGEGT. Trimming left V 4 bases short and J 9 bases short, with 16 bases between. The CDR3 here is CASSSVAGLRQYF. CDR3 nucleotides: TGTGCCAGCAGTTCCGTAGCTGGTCTGCGGCAGTACTTC.

The chain carries TRBV5-1 and TRBJ2-5; 9 nucleotides align to TRBD2. The trim removed 5 bases at V and 2 bases at J, leaving 7 bases unmatched. The germline CDR1 and CDR2 sequences are SGHRS and YFSETQ. The CDR3 covers 15 residues. The CDR3 sequence: CASRLASGVQETQYF. The CDR3 DNA is TGCGCCAGCAGGCTTGCTAGCGGGGTGCAAGAGACCCAGTACTTC.

V gene TRBV5-1 combines with J gene TRBJ2-6; TRBD1 matches 11 bases. Germline-derived CDR1 and CDR2 are SGHRS and YFSETQ. J gave up 2 bases and V 3 bases, and 7 bases lay outside the gene matches. This CDR3 has 18 amino acids. The CDR3 nucleotides are TGCGCCAGCAGCTCGACCGGGACAGGGGGAGCTGGGGCCAACGTCCTGACTTTC. As protein: CASSSTGTGGAGANVLTF.

This clone has only a few counts. In nucleotides, the CDR3 is TGTGCCAGCAGCTTACAACCGTATGGGACAGGGGACACTGAAGCTTTCTTT. Encoded protein: CASSLQPYGTGDTEAFF. V usage is TRBV9 and J usage is TRBJ1-1, with 10 bases aligning to TRBD1. After removal of 4 bases from V and 3 bases from J, the junction contained 12 bases not matched to a gene. The CDR3 spans 17 residues. Germline-derived CDR1 and CDR2 are SGDLS and YYNGEE.

The chain carries TRBV29-1 and TRBJ1-1; the D is unclear. The CDR3 is made up of 14 amino acids. Germline values: CDR1 SQVTM, CDR2 ANQGSEA. V lost 4 bases, J lost 5 bases, and 17 bases lay in between. Here the CDR3 reads CSVVAPLGGTEAFF. The DNA for the CDR3 is TGCAGCGTTGTAGCCCCTTTGGGAGGGACTGAAGCTTTCTTT.

The rearrangement uses TRBV4-3 and TRBJ1-4, with D tentatively TRBD1 (5 bases). Trimming left V 1 base short and J 8 bases short, with 23 bases between. Germline lookup yields CDR1 LGHNA and CDR2 YSLEER. This CDR3 is 18 amino acids long. CDR3: CASSQGGGQGALREKLFF. The CDR3 coding sequence is TGCGCCAGCAGCCAAGGGGGAGGGCAGGGTGCGCTTCGGGAAAAACTGTTTTTT.

The chain is built from TRBV19 and TRBJ2-5, with 8 bases identical to TRBD1. CDR1 and CDR2 (germline): LNHDA, SQIVND (reference sequence). Germline trimming cut 0 bases from V and 5 bases from J; bases unmatched to any gene: 5. The CDR3 is 15 residues long. CDR3 nucleotide sequence: TGTGCCAGTAGTATAGACCCGGGACAGGCGGAGACCCAGTACTTC. It specifies CASSIDPGQAETQYF.

The chain carries TRBV6-6 and TRBJ1-4, with D possibly matching TRBD1 (6 bases). The CDR3 spans 13 residues. From germline, CDR1 is MNHNY and CDR2 SVGAGI (reference sequence). The ends were cut back, 5 bases at V and 7 bases at J, with 11 bases in the middle. Here the CDR3 DNA reads TGTGCCAGCAGTACACAGGGTGCTGAAAAACTGTTTTTT. Translation gives CASSTQGAEKLFF.

The gene calls are TRBV18 and TRBJ2-7; D perhaps matches TRBD1 (5 bases). This CDR3 spans 15 amino acids. V lost 3 bases and J 4 bases, leaving 16 bases between the germline ends. The germline V gene encodes CDR1 KGHSH and CDR2 LQKENI. The CDR3: CASSPGSSQGYEQYV. The CDR3 DNA follows: TGTGCCAGCTCACCCGGTAGTAGTCAGGGTTACGAGCAGTACGTC.

V usage is TRBV30 and J usage is TRBJ2-3; 7 positions agree with TRBD1. This CDR3 spans 13 amino acids. Germline CDR1 reads GTSNPN; CDR2 reads SVGIG (reference sequence). The J segment lost 2 bases and the V segment lost 8 bases, leaving 7 bases of the junction unmatched. The CDR3, as DNA: TGTGCCAAAGGGGGCGGGTTCACAGATACGCAGTATTTT. Its protein product is CAKGGGFTDTQYF.

This clone was seen just once. The chain uses TRBV2 and TRBJ2-3; a weak D match, TRBD1 (8 bases). Trimming pared 6 bases from V and 3 bases from J, leaving 16 bases between. Germline-derived CDR1 and CDR2 are SNHLY and FYNNEI. This CDR3 spans 15 amino acids. The chain's CDR3 is CASSGDRGGTDTQYF. CDR3 coding DNA: TGTGCCAGCAGCGGTGACAGGGGAGGGACAGATACGCAGTATTTT.

With regard to this clone: The sample holds other DNA sequences that translate to the same CDR3. The J gene is TRBJ1-1, the V gene TRBV11-2; 8 bases are shared with TRBD1. CDR1 SGHAT and CDR2 FQNNGV come from the germline V gene. J lost 1 base, V lost 5 bases, and 3 bases had no gene match. This CDR3 is 14 amino acids long. This CDR3 reads CASSPGQGNTEAFF. The CDR3 DNA follows: TGTGCCAGCAGCCCAGGACAGGGGAACACTGAAGCTTTCTTT. The complete variable domain, with remaining parts taken from reference TRBV11-2 and TRBJ1-1, reads EAGVAQSPRYKIIEKRQSVAFWCNPISGHATLYWYQQILGQGPKLLIQFQNNGVVDDSQLPKDRFSAERLKGVDSTLKIQPAKLEDSAVYLCASSPGQGNTEAFFGQGTRLTVV.

The rearrangement joins TRBV27 to TRBJ1-2; TRBD1 matches 7 bases. After removal of 6 bases from V and 8 bases from J, the junction contained 12 bases not matched to a gene. This CDR3 region has 14 residues. Germline V CDR1 and CDR2: MNHEY, SMNVEV (reference sequence). Here the CDR3 reads CASSLGQAVQGYTF. CDR3 in DNA: TGTGCCAGCAGCCTAGGACAGGCCGTGCAGGGCTACACCTTC.

This clone was seen once. The J gene is TRBJ2-3, the V gene TRBV29-1; D perhaps matches TRBD2 (5 bases). The CDR3 spans 12 residues. The germline V gene encodes CDR1 SQVTM and CDR2 ANQGSEA. Trimming pared 6 bases from V and 1 base from J, leaving 8 bases between. Written as DNA, the CDR3 is TGCAGCGTGGAGGACGGCACAGATACGCAGTATTTT. It yields the protein CSVEDGTDTQYF.

The chain is built from TRBV10-3 and TRBJ2-7, with D maybe TRBD2 (5 bases). Germline CDR1 ENHRY, CDR2 SYGVKD. This CDR3 is built from 13 residues. The V end was cut by 3 bases, the J end by 3 bases, with 9 bases between. CDR3 DNA sequence: TGTGCCATCAGTGAATCCGGACTCTACGAGCAGTACTTC. This encodes CAISESGLYEQYF.

The chain combines TRBV3-1 (or the pseudogene TRBV3-2) with TRBJ1-6; TRBD1 might be the D (5 bases). V shed 1 base and J shed 11 bases, with 15 bases lying between them. Germline CDR1 is LGHDT and CDR2 is YNNKEL (reference sequence). The length of the CDR3 is 15 residues. For the CDR3, the DNA is TGTGCCAGCAGCCAAGGAACCCAGGGAAGTGCACCCCTCCACTTT. It codes for CASSQGTQGSAPLHF.

The rearrangement uses TRBV30 and TRBJ2-2, with 8 bases that match TRBD2. Germline V gives CDR1 GTSNPN, CDR2 SVGIG (reference sequence). The trim removed 0 bases at V and 3 bases at J, leaving 3 bases unmatched. This CDR3 contains 15 residues. As DNA, the CDR3 is TGTGCCTGGAGTGTAAGGCGGGAGGACACCGGGGAGCTGTTTTTT. This translates into CAWSVRREDTGELFF.

The chain has TRBV28 and TRBJ2-1; tentative D call: TRBD1 (5 bases). Germline CDR1 and CDR2: MDHEN and SYDVKM. Trimming pared 8 bases from V and 8 bases from J, leaving 16 bases between. The CDR3 length is 13 residues. The CDR3 region has the DNA TGTGCCAGCGGGCGTGGGGCTGGCCATGAGCAGTTCTTC. This codes for CASGRGAGHEQFF.

This clone was observed a handful of times. The rearrangement joins TRBV7-2 to TRBJ2-2, with 10 bases matching TRBD2. The junction had 10 bases not matched to a gene; V was cut back by 4 bases and J by 5 bases. The CDR3 contains 17 residues. The V gene's germline CDR1 is SGHTA and CDR2 FQGNSA. CDR3 protein: CASSSGIAGGATGELFF. The CDR3 DNA is TGTGCCAGCAGCTCCGGGATAGCGGGAGGCGCGACCGGGGAGCTGTTTTTT.

For this clone: The sample contains more than one DNA sequence encoding this CDR3. The chain joins TRBV27 to TRBJ2-1, with D perhaps TRBD1 (5 bases). V shed 0 bases and J shed 10 bases, with 7 bases lying between them. Germline lookup yields CDR1 MNHEY and CDR2 SMNVEV (reference sequence). The CDR3 spans 12 residues. The DNA for the CDR3 is TGTGCCAGCAGTTTATCTAGGGGAGAGCAGTTCTTC. Translated: CASSLSRGEQFF.